The T cell receptor (beta chain) described here comes from a study of T cells in Graves' hyperthyroidism and ophthalmopathy. In its sample, this clonotype was seen a few times. The CDR3 spans 15 residues. Germline V lookup: CDR1 SGHRS, CDR2 YFSETQ. Trimming cost V 0 bases and J 3 bases, with 10 bases left between them. The CDR3 regions of TCR beta were amplified from RNA transcripts. Primed by the HTBI set, a first-round RT-PCR was run on the TCR CDR3. TCRdb itself ran the multiplex PCR reads through MiXCR, one entry per CDR3 protein. The data contain around 340,000 distinct CDR3 sequences, around a sixth of them singletons.

The receptor comes from a woman in her fifties or sixties with Graves' hyperthyroidism. The chain uses TRBV5-1 and TRBJ1-5, with no clear D. The sample was blood. The chain's CDR3 is CASSLGSGNNQPQHF. As DNA, the CDR3 is TGCGCCAGCAGCTTGGGGTCGGGGAACAATCAGCCCCAGCATTTT.